A single sample is the source of the 31 T cell receptor beta chains below, sequenced in a study of cytomegalovirus exposure and HLA in healthy donors. Use of 60 Vbeta and 13 Jbeta primers characterized the PCR. TCRdb's copy holds only in-frame clones and misses some; the assay was immunoSEQ multiplex PCR. The sample includes some 57,000 clones, around 90% seen only once; the top ten take roughly 1.6%. Sequencing input: PBMCs. The receptors shown here come from a man between 25 and 39 years old in good health and CMV-seropositive.

This chain uses TRBV7-3 with TRBJ2-1, with 10 positions matching TRBD1. Germline CDR1 is SGHTA and CDR2 is FQGTGA. The ends lost 1 base at V and 1 base at J; junction bases unmatched: 4. This CDR3 spans 17 amino acids. CDR3 region: CASSLRRDRGSYNEQFF. CDR3 in DNA: TGTGCCAGCAGCTTAAGGAGGGACAGGGGATCCTACAATGAGCAGTTCTTC.

This clone was found a few times. The J gene is TRBJ2-7, the V gene TRBV20-1; D perhaps matches TRBD1 (5 bases). Looked up from germline, CDR1 is DFQATT and CDR2 is SNEGSKA (reference sequence). V lost 5 bases and J 1 base, leaving 6 bases between the germline ends. CDR3 size: 11 residues. The CDR3 sequence: CSARQSYEQYF. The CDR3 DNA follows: TGCAGTGCTCGACAGTCCTACGAGCAGTACTTC.

The V gene is TRBV7-6, the J gene TRBJ1-3, with no clear D. This CDR3 comprises 13 residues. Germline assignment: CDR1 SGHVS and CDR2 FNYEAQ. V was cut by 5 bases and J by 0 bases, with 5 bases left in between. This CDR3 is CASSPYSGNTIYF. The CDR3 DNA is TGTGCCAGCAGCCCTTACTCTGGAAACACCATATATTTT.

The chain couples TRBV19 to TRBJ2-2; possibly TRBD1 for D (6 bases). From germline, CDR1 is LNHDA and CDR2 SQIVND (reference sequence). The CDR3 runs 15 residues. Trimming cost V 3 bases and J 5 bases, with 13 bases left between them. Here the CDR3 reads CASSIDGTKTGELFF. Written as DNA, the CDR3 is TGTGCCAGTAGTATCGACGGGACAAAGACCGGGGAGCTGTTTTTT.

The rearrangement links TRBV29-1 to TRBJ1-1, with 10 positions matching TRBD1. Germline V lookup: CDR1 SQVTM, CDR2 ANQGSEA. The trim removed 7 bases at V and 2 bases at J, leaving 4 bases unmatched. The CDR3 totals 13 residues. The CDR3 protein is CSAWTGGNTEAFF. CDR3 coding DNA: TGCAGCGCTTGGACAGGGGGAAACACTGAAGCTTTCTTT.

CDR3 sequence: CATGPQGRYNSPLHF. The CDR3 region has the DNA TGTGCCACCGGCCCACAGGGACGATATAATTCACCCCTCCACTTT. J is TRBJ1-6 and V is TRBV27; a possible D gene is TRBD1 (6 bases). The CDR3 sequence is 15 residues long. Trimming pared 10 bases from V and 4 bases from J, leaving 17 bases between. The germline V gene encodes CDR1 MNHEY and CDR2 SMNVEV (reference sequence).

The CDR3 region is CASSQETAGNTIYF. The CDR3 DNA is TGCGCCAGCAGCCAAGAAACAGCTGGAAACACCATATATTTT. The V and J genes are TRBV4-3 and TRBJ1-3; D is ambiguous. CDR3 length: 14 amino acids. The germline gives CDR1 LGHNA, CDR2 YSLEER. Trimming pared 0 bases from V and 2 bases from J, leaving 5 bases between.

A word on this clone: Mismatch with germline at one junction end may stem from a read error. The V call is TRBV7-9, the J call TRBJ1-1; D call uncertain. The CDR3 totals 12 residues. Germline values: CDR1 SEHNR, CDR2 FQNEAQ (reference sequence). CDR3 DNA sequence: TGTGCCAGCAGTCCTGAGCAGGAAATTGAATCGTTT. Residues: CASSPEQEIESF.

The rearrangement joins TRBV4-2 to TRBJ1-3, with D unclear. Germline CDR1 and CDR2: LGHNA and YNFKEQ. This CDR3 region has 18 residues. V was cut by 2 bases and J by 4 bases, with 21 bases left in between. The CDR3 sequence is CASSQPQAAGRRGNTIYF. CDR3 bases: TGTGCCAGCAGCCAACCTCAGGCAGCGGGGAGACGCGGAAACACCATATATTTT.

V usage is TRBV29-1 and J usage is TRBJ2-7, with 7 bases that match TRBD2. V shed 4 bases, J shed 7 bases, and the junction held 4 bases outside the gene matches. This CDR3 region has 11 residues. CDR1 and CDR2 (germline): SQVTM, ANQGSEA. CDR3 coding DNA: TGCAGCGTTGCCCAGGGAGGGGAGCAGTACTTC. Its protein product is CSVAQGGEQYF.

The gene calls are TRBV5-4 and TRBJ1-2; the D is unclear. With 1 base removed from V and 8 bases from J, the gap between germline ends came to 6 bases. The CDR3 covers 11 residues. The germline gives CDR1 SGHNT, CDR2 YYREEE (reference sequence). This CDR3 is CASSLTGGYTF. CDR3 sequence (DNA): TGTGCCAGCAGCTTGACGGGGGGCTACACCTTC.

This CDR3 is CACETGLGNTIYF. In nucleotides, the CDR3 is TGTGCCTGCGAAACAGGGTTAGGAAACACCATATATTTT. The chain has TRBV30 and TRBJ1-3; a weak D match, TRBD1 (6 bases). The V gene's germline CDR1 is GTSNPN and CDR2 SVGIG (reference sequence). V dropped 6 bases and J dropped 4 bases, with 13 bases sitting between them. The CDR3 length is 13 residues.

The chain links TRBV25-1 to TRBJ1-1, with 11 bases that match TRBD1. The CDR3 is 15 amino acids. CDR1 is MGHDK and CDR2 is SYGVNS in the germline V gene. V lost 3 bases to trimming and J lost 4 bases; unmatched junction nucleotides: 4. CDR3 in amino acids: CASSDPGQGGTEAFF. In DNA, the CDR3 is TGTGCCAGCAGTGACCCGGGACAGGGGGGCACTGAAGCTTTCTTT.

The rearrangement uses TRBV5-1 and TRBJ2-5, with TRBD2 as a possible D gene (5 bases). Germline values: CDR1 SGHRS, CDR2 YFSETQ. The CDR3 has 15 amino acids. Trimming removed 0 bases at V and 5 bases at J, with 14 bases between. This CDR3 reads CASSLESTRGETQYF. The CDR3 region has the DNA TGCGCCAGCAGCTTGGAGAGTACGCGAGGGGAGACCCAGTACTTC.

The V and J genes are TRBV2 and TRBJ2-5, with a tentative D call TRBD1 (5 bases). Trimming pared 5 bases from V and 2 bases from J, leaving 9 bases between. CDR3 length: 13 residues. Per the germline V gene, CDR1 is SNHLY and CDR2 is FYNNEI. The CDR3: CASSIDSQETQYF. In DNA form, the CDR3 reads TGTGCCAGCAGTATAGACAGTCAAGAGACCCAGTACTTC.

The genes are TRBV7-2 and TRBJ1-4, with 9 positions matching TRBD1. J lost 6 bases, V lost 4 bases, and 3 bases had no gene match. Germline V gene lookup returns CDR1 SGHTA and CDR2 FQGNSA. The CDR3 length is 14 residues. CDR3: CASSSRQGDEKLFF. CDR3 DNA: TGTGCCAGCAGCTCTCGACAGGGGGATGAAAAACTGTTTTTT.

This clone appeared once. The V call is TRBV5-1, the J call TRBJ1-3; no clear D. The CDR3 is made up of 14 amino acids. Germline V gene lookup returns CDR1 SGHRS and CDR2 YFSETQ. The V and J ends lost 0 bases and 2 bases respectively, with 6 bases between them. CDR3 nucleotides: TGCGCCAGCAGCTTGGATTCTACTGGAAACACCATATATTTT. Its protein is CASSLDSTGNTIYF.

V and J are TRBV5-4 and TRBJ2-2, with TRBD1 as a possible D gene (6 bases). The CDR3 consists of 14 residues. Germline V gene data show CDR1 as SGHNT and CDR2 as YYREEE (reference sequence). V lost 9 bases and J 2 bases, leaving 14 bases between the germline ends. CDR3 loop: CAIPRGSNTGELFF. The CDR3 nucleotides are TGTGCCATCCCTAGGGGGAGTAACACCGGGGAGCTGTTTTTT.

A word on this clone: A junction boundary mismatches the germline segment, possibly from a read error. The sample carries other DNA sequences with the same CDR3. The chain carries TRBV5-1 and TRBJ1-4; the match to TRBD1 covers 8 bases. CDR3 length equals 17 residues. Per the germline V gene, CDR1 is SGHRS and CDR2 is YFSETQ. In DNA form, the CDR3 reads TGCGCCAGCAGCCACGGACAGGGTGGGAGTCTGGCTGAAAAGCTGTTTTTT. This sequence encodes CASSHGQGGSLAEKLFF.

The chain employs TRBV27 and TRBJ1-1; 7 bases fit TRBD1. Germline V gives CDR1 MNHEY, CDR2 SMNVEV (reference sequence). J gave up 1 base and V 5 bases, and 7 bases lay outside the gene matches. The CDR3 has 15 amino acids. CDR3 nucleotides: TGTGCCAGCAGTACCCGGGACAGTCGGAACACTGAAGCTTTCTTT. Its protein product is CASSTRDSRNTEAFF.

The V and J genes are TRBV5-4 and TRBJ2-7, with 9 bases that match TRBD1. Unmatched junction bases numbered 14, after V lost 6 bases and J lost 7 bases. The CDR3 has 15 residues. Germline lookup yields CDR1 SGHNT and CDR2 YYREEE (reference sequence). The CDR3 protein is CASTQGGQGLGEQYF. The CDR3, as DNA: TGTGCCAGCACCCAAGGGGGACAGGGACTGGGGGAGCAGTACTTC.

V is TRBV10-3 and J is TRBJ1-5; 7 nucleotides align to TRBD1. The CDR3 contains 16 residues. J was trimmed by 4 bases and V by 6 bases; bases with no gene match: 12. Germline assignment: CDR1 ENHRY and CDR2 SYGVKD. The CDR3 is CAISPGQDSTNQPQHF. The CDR3 DNA follows: TGTGCCATCAGCCCCGGACAGGATAGTACAAATCAGCCCCAGCATTTT.

For this clone: Germline is not matched at one junction end, which may reflect a read error. This sample includes further DNA sequences coding for the same CDR3. The rearrangement links TRBV7-2 to TRBJ2-4; perhaps TRBD2 as D (6 bases). This CDR3 region has 16 residues. The germline V gene encodes CDR1 SGHTA and CDR2 FQGNSA. The CDR3 sequence is CASGFFPGLAKNIQYF. CDR3 coding DNA: TGTGCCAGCGGCTTCTTCCCGGGACTAGCCAAAAACATTCAGTACTTC.

This rearrangement joins TRBV7-6 to TRBJ2-7, with 10 bases matching TRBD1. V trimming: 4 bases; J trimming: 6 bases; junction bases outside the gene matches: 9. There are 15 residues in the CDR3. Germline CDR1 and CDR2: SGHVS and FNYEAQ. CDR3 residues: CASSSGTGEVSEQYF. DNA for the CDR3: TGTGCCAGCAGCTCGGGGACAGGGGAAGTCTCCGAGCAGTACTTC.

V usage is TRBV4-1 and J usage is TRBJ1-6; D is unresolved. Trimming removed 1 base from V and 8 bases from J, with 3 bases in between. Per germline, CDR1 MGHRA and CDR2 YSYEKL. This CDR3 is 12 amino acids long. In DNA, the CDR3 is TGCGCCAGCAGCCAAGCATATTCACCCCTCCACTTT. Its protein product is CASSQAYSPLHF.

The rearrangement joins TRBV9 to TRBJ1-5; tentative D call: TRBD1 (6 bases). V was shortened by 0 bases and J by 6 bases, with 13 bases between the two germline ends. Per germline, CDR1 SGDLS and CDR2 YYNGEE. The CDR3 contains 15 residues. CDR3 in DNA: TGTGCCAGCAGCGTAGGACAGGCCGCGGGTCAGCCCCAGCATTTT. Protein sequence: CASSVGQAAGQPQHF.

The genes are TRBV6-5 and TRBJ1-1; 8 positions match TRBD1. Germline V gives CDR1 MNHEY, CDR2 SVGAGI. The junction had 7 bases not matched to a gene; V was cut back by 3 bases and J by 7 bases. This CDR3 has 14 amino acids. CDR3 region: CASSYDRGRGEAFF. The CDR3 DNA is TGTGCCAGCAGTTATGACAGGGGAAGAGGTGAAGCTTTCTTT.

This clone has a handful of counts. The CDR3 DNA reads TGTGCCAGCAGTGAATCGAGGGCGGGACTCGGCTACAATGAGCAGTTCTTC. Amino acid sequence: CASSESRAGLGYNEQFF. This rearrangement joins TRBV25-1 to TRBJ2-1, with D maybe TRBD2 (6 bases). Trimming took 1 base from V and 3 from J, leaving 16 bases between them. This CDR3 comprises 17 residues. Germline V CDR1 and CDR2: MGHDK, SYGVNS.

This chain uses TRBV12-5 with TRBJ2-1, with 7 bases fitting TRBD2. With 3 bases clipped from V and 9 bases from J, the junction kept 11 bases outside the gene matches. The germline gives CDR1 LGHNT, CDR2 FRNRAP. The CDR3 is 15 amino acids. CDR3 bases: TGTGCTAGTGGTTTCCAGAGCAGGGAGGGTAGTGAGCAGTTCTTC. It encodes CASGFQSREGSEQFF.

This clone was recorded only once. The chain is built from TRBV9 and TRBJ2-7; no clear D. The length of the CDR3 is 15 residues. Germline V gives CDR1 SGDLS, CDR2 YYNGEE. V was clipped by 4 bases and J by 3 bases, with 17 bases between them. CDR3 DNA: TGTGCCAGCAGCCCGAAGGCAGCGATAAGCTACGAGCAGTACTTC. Encoded protein: CASSPKAAISYEQYF.

The genes are TRBV6-4 and TRBJ2-3, with 9 bases that match TRBD1. There are 16 residues in the CDR3. Germline trimming cut 6 bases from V and 1 base from J; bases unmatched to any gene: 8. In germline, CDR1 is MRHNA, CDR2 SNTAGT. Here the CDR3 reads CASSPMTGGGTDTQYF. The DNA for the CDR3 is TGTGCCAGCAGCCCAATGACAGGGGGGGGCACAGATACGCAGTATTTT.